This TCR beta chain came from a study of blood T cell repertoires in COVID-19. This clone appeared a single time. Germline V gene lookup returns CDR1 SGHDT and CDR2 YYEEEE. The CDR3 spans 15 residues. J lost 2 bases, V lost 4 bases, and 4 bases had no gene match. Method: immunoSEQ multiplex PCR; TCRdb's copy keeps in-frame clones and lacks some. This table holds roughly 100,000 clones, roughly 79% found once. The sequenced sample was peripheral blood. This TCR was sampled from an elderly man with acute or convalescent COVID-19. V and J are TRBV5-6 and TRBJ2-5, with 11 nucleotides matching TRBD2. The CDR3 DNA sequence: TGTGCCAGCAGCCCCGGGACTAGCGGTCAAGAGACCCAGTACTTC. Translation gives CASSPGTSGQETQYF.